Each of the 5 T cell receptor beta chains below was sequenced from the same sample in a study of cytomegalovirus exposure and HLA in healthy donors. In the PCR, 60 Vbeta and 13 Jbeta primers were used. Assay: immunoSEQ multiplex PCR; the TCRdb copy retains only in-frame clones and omits some. The sample holds about 110,000 clones, around 84% seen once. Sequences were obtained from PBMCs. The source of these receptors is a woman in her twenties or thirties in good health and CMV-seronegative.

The chain is built from TRBV9 and TRBJ2-1, with TRBD2 matching 12 bases. The CDR3 spans 15 residues. Trimming took 3 bases from V and 4 from J; bases not matched to a gene: 2. CDR1 is SGDLS, CDR2 YYNGEE, per germline. In DNA form, the CDR3 reads TGTGCCAGCAGCGGGACTAGCGGGGTATACAATGAGCAGTTCTTC. Translating gives CASSGTSGVYNEQFF.

The chain is built from TRBV28 and TRBJ1-6; TRBD1 aligns across 7 bases. V gave up 7 bases and J gave up 7 bases; unmatched junction bases: 7. Germline V CDR1 and CDR2: MDHEN, SYDVKM. The CDR3 consists of 14 residues. CDR3: CASNQGTVNSPLHF. For the CDR3, the DNA is TGTGCCAGCAACCAAGGGACAGTAAATTCACCCCTCCACTTT.

The chain combines TRBV9 with TRBJ2-1; TRBD2 aligns across 7 bases. CDR3 length equals 15 residues. Germline values: CDR1 SGDLS, CDR2 YYNGEE. The trim removed 2 bases at V and 9 bases at J, leaving 11 bases unmatched. CDR3 in DNA: TGTGCCAGCAGCGTTGGGACTATGGCAGCCGGTGAGCAGTTCTTC. It translates to CASSVGTMAAGEQFF.

V is TRBV13 and J is TRBJ2-1, with 7 bases lining up with TRBD2. CDR1 and CDR2 from the germline V gene are PRHDT and FYEKMQ (reference sequence). This CDR3 is 17 amino acids long. Trimming cost V 1 base and J 4 bases; bases outside gene matches: 10. CDR3 DNA sequence: TGTGCCAGCAGCTTAGAAGGCCCAGCGGGGATGTACAATGAGCAGTTCTTC. Its translation: CASSLEGPAGMYNEQFF.

The chain couples TRBV29-1 to TRBJ2-1, with D possibly being TRBD1 (5 bases). CDR1 and CDR2 (germline): SQVTM, ANQGSEA. Trimming shortened V by 3 bases and J by 1 base, and 19 bases separated the two germline ends. The CDR3 consists of 17 residues. This CDR3 is CSVEETERFYSYNEQFF. CDR3 DNA: TGCAGCGTTGAGGAGACAGAGAGATTTTATTCCTACAATGAGCAGTTCTTC.